The 10 T cell receptor beta chains below were found in one sample sequenced in a study of response to subunit inactivated influenza vaccine. TCRdb re-derived calls from the RT-PCR reads in MiXCR, one entry per CDR3 protein. The data contain about 780,000 distinct CDR3 sequences, approximately 18% of them singletons. The material sequenced was PBMCs from blood, taken approximately 5 days after vaccination. These receptors all stem from a man aged 45-60 years who received an inactivated influenza vaccine.

J is TRBJ2-7 and V is TRBV11-2; either TRBD1 or TRBD2 may supply D (6 bases each). The CDR3 sequence is 15 residues long. The V gene's germline CDR1 is SGHAT and CDR2 FQNNGV. V lost 5 bases and J lost 2, with 16 bases in between. In nucleotides, the CDR3 is TGTGCCAGCAGCCGCCTGGGGGGCTACCCCTACGAGCAGTACTTC. Translating it yields CASSRLGGYPYEQYF.

This clonotype has a count of ten or more. This chain links TRBV12-3 or TRBV12-4 with TRBJ1-2; D is perhaps TRBD1 (5 bases). The V and J ends lost 6 bases and 1 base respectively, with 12 bases between them. This CDR3 is 14 amino acids long. The CDR3 is CASSLRGRNYGYTF. CDR3 nucleotides: TGTGCCAGCAGCTTACGGGGACGTAACTATGGCTACACCTTC.

The CDR3 DNA sequence: TGTGCCAGCAGTTACTTAACAGCGAACTACAATGAGCAGTTCTTC. It encodes CASSYLTANYNEQFF. The J gene is TRBJ2-1, the V gene TRBV6-2 or TRBV6-3; D is uncertain. CDR1 is MNHEY and CDR2 is SVGEGT in the germline V gene. V was clipped by 1 base and J by 3 bases, with 10 bases between them. This CDR3 region has 15 residues.

This sequence joins TRBV20-1 and TRBJ2-7, with 12 bases fitting TRBD2. This CDR3 is built from 17 residues. V shed 2 bases, J shed 3 bases, and the junction held 11 bases outside the gene matches. Germline V lookup: CDR1 DFQATT, CDR2 SNEGSKA (reference sequence). The CDR3 loop is CSARRLAGEFSGYEQYF. In DNA form, the CDR3 reads TGCAGTGCTAGAAGACTAGCGGGAGAATTCTCGGGCTACGAGCAGTACTTC.

This clonotype was found many times. The chain employs TRBV7-8 and TRBJ2-3; 8 positions match TRBD2. CDR1 is SGHVS, CDR2 FQNEAQ, per germline. CDR3 size: 17 residues. Trimming removed 3 bases from V and 3 bases from J; junction bases left unmatched: 11. CDR3: CASSFPREGPVTDTQYF. For the CDR3, the DNA is TGTGCCAGCAGCTTCCCTCGGGAGGGCCCGGTGACAGATACGCAGTATTTT.

This chain joins TRBV5-1 and TRBJ2-3, with a tentative D call TRBD2 (5 bases). CDR3 size: 17 residues. The germline V gene has CDR1 SGHRS and CDR2 YFSETQ. Trimming cost V 0 bases and J 0 bases, with 14 bases left between them. The CDR3 protein is CASSLASGGPSTDTQYF. The CDR3 DNA is TGCGCCAGCAGCTTGGCGAGCGGCGGCCCTAGCACAGATACGCAGTATTTT.

The genes are TRBV7-3 and TRBJ2-1; 7 nucleotides line up with TRBD2. The germline CDR1 and CDR2 sequences are SGHTA and FQGTGA. This CDR3 comprises 17 residues. Unmatched junction bases numbered 7, after V lost 1 base and J lost 1 base. The CDR3 loop is CASSLRIAGRSYNEQFF. DNA for the CDR3: TGTGCCAGCAGCTTAAGGATAGCGGGCCGATCCTACAATGAGCAGTTCTTC.

This clonotype has just a few counts. The chain joins TRBV29-1 to TRBJ2-3, with 8 bases lining up with TRBD1. In germline, CDR1 is SQVTM, CDR2 ANQGSEA. Trimming took 6 bases from V and 6 from J; bases not matched to a gene: 11. CDR3 length equals 14 residues. The CDR3 nucleotides read TGCAGCGTGATCAGGGGGCGCCCCGCGGATACGCAGTATTTT. Amino acid sequence: CSVIRGRPADTQYF.

The gene calls are TRBV28 and TRBJ2-3; no reliable D call. This CDR3 has 15 amino acids. The V and J ends lost 1 base and 0 bases respectively, with 8 bases between them. Germline assignment: CDR1 MDHEN and CDR2 SYDVKM. CDR3 protein: CASSLLPVSTDTQYF. In nucleotides, the CDR3 is TGTGCCAGCAGTTTATTGCCAGTAAGCACAGATACGCAGTATTTT.

There are a few counts of this clonotype. This chain uses TRBV7-6 with TRBJ2-5, with 9 bases identical to TRBD2. With 4 bases clipped from V and 3 bases from J, the junction kept 9 bases outside the gene matches. Looked up from germline, CDR1 is SGHVS and CDR2 is FNYEAQ. CDR3 length: 16 amino acids. The CDR3 spells CASSSLPPSGKETQYF. For the CDR3, the DNA is TGTGCCAGCAGCTCCTTACCCCCTAGCGGGAAAGAGACCCAGTACTTC. The full variable domain, its missing parts supplied by reference TRBV7-6 and TRBJ2-5, is GAGVSQSPRYKVTKRGQDVALRCDPISGHVSLYWYRQALGQGPEFLTYFNYEAQQDKSGLPNDRFSAERPEGSISTLTIQRTEQRDSAMYRCASSSLPPSGKETQYFGPGTRLLVL.